This T cell receptor beta chain appears in the sequencing data of a study of early T cells in non-severe SARS-CoV-2 infection. Study as a whole: With bulk RNA from unsorted whole blood as input, sequencing yielded unpaired chains.

Study-wide findings and caveats: VDJdb-based matching was biased toward anti-spike CD8 responses and missed private and CD4 specificities.

Losses at the gene ends were 1 base for V and 7 bases for J; bases not matched to a gene: 10. Germline CDR1 and CDR2: DFQATT and SNEGSKA (reference sequence). There are 15 residues in the CDR3. TCRdb called the 5' RACE reads again in MiXCR, with one record for every CDR3 protein. The sample lists about 52,000 distinct CDR3 sequences, approximately 10% occurring once. The count of this clonotype is one. Its target is not known. The clonotype comes from an adult who was a healthcare worker with PCR-confirmed SARS-CoV-2 infection or an uninfected control (not recorded which). This chain connects TRBV20-1 to TRBJ2-1; 7 bases line up with TRBD2. Sequencing was carried out using whole blood. In DNA form, the CDR3 reads TGCAGTGCTAGAGTAGGGAGCGGGATGGTAAATGAGCAGTTCTTC. This encodes CSARVGSGMVNEQFF.